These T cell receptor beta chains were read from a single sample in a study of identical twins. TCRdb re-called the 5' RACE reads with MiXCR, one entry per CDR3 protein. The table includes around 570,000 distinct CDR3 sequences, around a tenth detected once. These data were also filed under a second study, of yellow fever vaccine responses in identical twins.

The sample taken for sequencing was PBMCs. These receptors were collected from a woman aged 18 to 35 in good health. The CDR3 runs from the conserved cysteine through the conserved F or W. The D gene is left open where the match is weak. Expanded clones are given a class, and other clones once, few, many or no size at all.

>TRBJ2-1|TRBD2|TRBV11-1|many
TGTGCCAGCAGCTTAGGACCTACCGGGACTAGCTCCTACAATGAGCAGTTCTTC
CASSLGPTGTSSYNEQFF
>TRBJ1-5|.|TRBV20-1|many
TGCAGTGCCCACAGGGAGGGGGGCAATCAGCCCCAGCATTTT
CSAHREGGNQPQHF
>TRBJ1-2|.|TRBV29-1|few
TGCAGCGTTGAATACAGCTCCTATGGCTACACCTTC
CSVEYSSYGYTF
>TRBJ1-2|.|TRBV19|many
TGTGCCAGTAGTTTAGCAGGCTATGGCTACACCTTC
CASSLAGYGYTF
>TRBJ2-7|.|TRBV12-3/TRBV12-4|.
TGTGCCAGCAGTTTAGATCCTGCCTCTACCGAGCAGTACTTC
CASSLDPASTEQYF
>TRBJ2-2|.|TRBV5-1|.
TGCGCCAGCAGCATCACAGTTACCGGGGAGCTGTTTTTT
CASSITVTGELFF
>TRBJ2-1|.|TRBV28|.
TGTGCCAGCAGTCTCAGCGACACGACCTCCTACAATGAGCAGTTCTTC
CASSLSDTTSYNEQFF
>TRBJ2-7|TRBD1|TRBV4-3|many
TGCGCCAGCAGCCAAGAGGTATACAGGGGCTACGAGCAGTACTTC
CASSQEVYRGYEQYF
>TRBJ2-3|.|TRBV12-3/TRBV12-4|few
TGTGCCAGCAGTTTTAGGTATTTT
CASSFRYF
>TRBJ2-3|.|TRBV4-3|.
TGCGCCAGCAGCCAAGATTCAGGAGGGGCAGATACGCAGTATTTT
CASSQDSGGADTQYF
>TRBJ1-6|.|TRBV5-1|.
TGCGCCAGCAGCTTGGGAGGGGATGGGTATTCACCCCTCCACTTT
CASSLGGDGYSPLHF
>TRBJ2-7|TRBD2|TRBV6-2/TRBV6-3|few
TGTGCCGGGAGGTCTAGCGGGGCTTACGAGCAGTACTTC
CAGRSSGAYEQYF
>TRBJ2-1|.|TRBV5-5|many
TGTGCCAGCAGCTTGGATGCGGGAATCTCCTACAATGAGCAGTTCTTC
CASSLDAGISYNEQFF
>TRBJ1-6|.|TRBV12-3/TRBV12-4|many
TGTGCCAGCAGTTTAAGTAGGGGTGCCCTCCACTTT
CASSLSRGALHF
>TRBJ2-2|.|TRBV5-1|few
TGCGCCAGCAGCTTGGTTGGGGAGTTTGTCGGGGAGCTGTTTTTT
CASSLVGEFVGELFF
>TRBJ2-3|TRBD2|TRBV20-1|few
TGCAGTGCTAGAAAAGCGGGAGTCACAGATACGCAGTATTTT
CSARKAGVTDTQYF
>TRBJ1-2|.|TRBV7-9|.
TGTGCCAGCAGCTTAGCGACAGAGAACTATGGCTACACCTTC
CASSLATENYGYTF
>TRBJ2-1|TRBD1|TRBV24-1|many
TGTGCCACCAGTGATTCGGGACAGGGGTTCTACAATGAGCAGTTCTTC
CATSDSGQGFYNEQFF
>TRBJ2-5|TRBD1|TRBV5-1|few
TGCGCCAGCAGCTCCACCGGGACAGGCCAAGAGACCCAGTACTTC
CASSSTGTGQETQYF
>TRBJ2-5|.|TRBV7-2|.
TGTGCCAGCAGCTATGGGCGCAGGGAGACCCAGTACTTC
CASSYGRRETQYF
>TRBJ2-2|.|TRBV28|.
TGTGCCAGCAGACCCTCCGTTGGGATCAACACCGGGGAGCTGTTTTTT
CASRPSVGINTGELFF
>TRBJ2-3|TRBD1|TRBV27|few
TGTGCCAGCAGGATCGGACAGGGCCTTACGCAGTATTTT
CASRIGQGLTQYF
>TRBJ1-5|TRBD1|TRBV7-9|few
TGTGCCAGCAGCAGAACAGGGGCTGAGCCCCAGCATTTT
CASSRTGAEPQHF
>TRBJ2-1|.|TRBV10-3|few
TGTGCCATCAGCAAAACCAAAAATGAGCAGTTCTTC
CAISKTKNEQFF
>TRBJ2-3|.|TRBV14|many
TGTGCCAGCAGCCAAACTACAGATACGCAGTATTTT
CASSQTTDTQYF